The present TCR beta chain was sequenced within a study of cytomegalovirus exposure and HLA in healthy donors. Notes on the study in general: With later analysis, a missense DCLRE1C variant became linked to TCR beta V- and J-gene trimming. Within a later analysis, the majority of CMV-associated TCR beta chains appeared HLA-restricted.

The primer mix had 60 Vbeta and 13 Jbeta primers. Produced via immunoSEQ multiplex PCR; TCRdb's table is partial and in-frame only. The repertoire holds 150,000 to 200,000 clones, with around three quarters as singletons. About this clone itself: Its antigen is as yet unknown.

Germline CDR1 GTSNPN, CDR2 SVGIG (reference sequence). This CDR3 is built from 13 residues. The J segment lost 4 bases and the V segment lost 5 bases, leaving 6 bases of the junction unmatched. The J gene is TRBJ2-7, the V gene TRBV30, with 9 bases fitting TRBD1. Material for sequencing was PBMCs. This TCR was recovered from a young woman in good health and CMV-seropositive. The CDR3, as DNA: TGTGCCTGGGTGGGACAGGGAAGGTACGAGCAGTACTTC. This codes for CAWVGQGRYEQYF.